A selection of T cell receptor beta chains follows, all from one sample in a study of blood T cell repertoires in COVID-19. Using immunoSEQ multiplex PCR, the repertoire was profiled, and TCRdb retains in-frame clones only, with some absent. The sample yields some 290,000 clones, about 76% seen once. The sequenced material came from peripheral blood. All receptors derive from a woman aged 55-70 years with active or convalescent COVID-19. Each CDR3 is given with its conserved first and last residue. The order of the fields is clone size, D gene, J gene, V gene, CDR3 DNA, CDR3 protein. D genes are given only for firm matches. The listing skips clone size in some rows; elsewhere it reads once, few, many or a size class.

clone size: NA; D gene: TRBD1; J gene: TRBJ2-1; V gene: TRBV15; CDR3 DNA: TGTGCCACCACCGGGACAGGTCATTATGAGCAGTTCTTC; CDR3 protein: CATTGTGHYEQFF
clone size: once; D gene: NA; J gene: TRBJ2-7; V gene: TRBV4-1; CDR3 DNA: TGCGCCAGCAGCCAAGATTTCCCGGGAGTCGCCTACGAGCAGTACTTC; CDR3 protein: CASSQDFPGVAYEQYF
clone size: once; D gene: NA; J gene: TRBJ1-3; V gene: TRBV10-3; CDR3 DNA: TGTGCCATCCATGGTGGGAGCTCTGGAAACACCATATATTTT; CDR3 protein: CAIHGGSSGNTIYF
clone size: NA; D gene: TRBD1; J gene: TRBJ1-3; V gene: TRBV3-1/TRBV3-2; CDR3 DNA: TGTGCCAGCAGCCAAGATCCCCCGACAGGGGGAGGAAACACCATATATTTT; CDR3 protein: CASSQDPPTGGGNTIYF
clone size: NA; D gene: NA; J gene: TRBJ2-1; V gene: TRBV3-1/TRBV3-2; CDR3 DNA: TGTGCCAGCAGCCATAGGCAGGGCCGCAATGAGCAGTTCTTC; CDR3 protein: CASSHRQGRNEQFF
clone size: NA; D gene: NA; J gene: TRBJ2-5; V gene: TRBV9; CDR3 DNA: TGTGCCAGCAGCGTAGGTCCCGAAACAGGGTTTCAAGAGACCCAGTACTTC; CDR3 protein: CASSVGPETGFQETQYF
clone size: NA; D gene: TRBD1; J gene: TRBJ1-3; V gene: TRBV24-1; CDR3 DNA: TGTGCCACCAGTGCCCTAACCGGGACAGGGGTCCCATCTGGAAACACCATATATTTT; CDR3 protein: CATSALTGTGVPSGNTIYF
clone size: NA; D gene: NA; J gene: TRBJ1-2; V gene: TRBV19; CDR3 DNA: TGTGCCAGTAGTATAGAGCCATCGGGGGACTATGGCTACACCTTC; CDR3 protein: CASSIEPSGDYGYTF
clone size: NA; D gene: TRBD2; J gene: TRBJ2-1; V gene: TRBV5-1; CDR3 DNA: TGCGCCAGCAGCTTGGGTTCTAGCGGGGGGTTCTACAATGAGCAGTTCTTC; CDR3 protein: CASSLGSSGGFYNEQFF
clone size: NA; D gene: NA; J gene: TRBJ2-1; V gene: TRBV6-5; CDR3 DNA: TGTGCCAGCAGTTCTTTACAGGGTGGTAAATACAATGAGCAGTTCTTC; CDR3 protein: CASSSLQGGKYNEQFF
clone size: NA; D gene: NA; J gene: TRBJ1-2; V gene: TRBV3-1/TRBV3-2; CDR3 DNA: TGTGCCAGCAGCCAGTCCTCTCATGGCTACACCTTC; CDR3 protein: CASSQSSHGYTF
clone size: few; D gene: TRBD1; J gene: TRBJ1-6; V gene: TRBV7-3; CDR3 DNA: TGTGCCAGCAGCCCGGACAGGGATTCACCCCTCCACTTT; CDR3 protein: CASSPDRDSPLHF
clone size: NA; D gene: NA; J gene: TRBJ2-5; V gene: TRBV7-2; CDR3 DNA: TGTGCCAGCAGCTCAACAGGAAAGGAGACCCAGTACTTC; CDR3 protein: CASSSTGKETQYF
clone size: NA; D gene: TRBD1; J gene: TRBJ1-1; V gene: TRBV10-3; CDR3 DNA: TGTGCCATACAGGGGGGCATGAACACTGAAGCTTTCTTT; CDR3 protein: CAIQGGMNTEAFF
clone size: NA; D gene: NA; J gene: TRBJ1-2; V gene: TRBV28; CDR3 DNA: TGTGCCAGCAGTTTCGGGCAGGGTAGCTATGGCTACACCTTC; CDR3 protein: CASSFGQGSYGYTF
clone size: NA; D gene: NA; J gene: TRBJ1-6; V gene: TRBV14; CDR3 DNA: TGTGCCAGCAGCCATTATCTATATAATTCACCCCTCCACTTT; CDR3 protein: CASSHYLYNSPLHF
clone size: NA; D gene: TRBD1; J gene: TRBJ1-6; V gene: TRBV5-4; CDR3 DNA: TGTGCCAGCAGCTCCGGGACAGGGATATCACCCCTCCACTTT; CDR3 protein: CASSSGTGISPLHF
clone size: NA; D gene: NA; J gene: TRBJ1-1; V gene: TRBV6-5; CDR3 DNA: TGTGCCAGCTCCGCGCGGGTGGACACTGAAGCTTTCTTT; CDR3 protein: CASSARVDTEAFF
clone size: NA; D gene: NA; J gene: TRBJ1-1; V gene: TRBV3-1/TRBV3-2; CDR3 DNA: TGTGCCAGCAGCCAGAGTGGGGGGGTGGGCACTGAAGCTTTCTTT; CDR3 protein: CASSQSGGVGTEAFF
clone size: NA; D gene: TRBD1; J gene: TRBJ2-5; V gene: TRBV18; CDR3 DNA: TGTGCCAGCTCGGGGACAGGGGGCAGGAGTGAGACCCAGTACTTC; CDR3 protein: CASSGTGGRSETQYF
clone size: NA; D gene: NA; J gene: TRBJ2-7; V gene: TRBV7-8; CDR3 DNA: TGTGCCAGCAGCTTAGCTAGTGGGGCCCGAGAGCAGTACTTC; CDR3 protein: CASSLASGAREQYF
clone size: few; D gene: TRBD1; J gene: TRBJ1-4; V gene: TRBV27; CDR3 DNA: TGTGCCAGCAGCCCCGCCGGGACAGCTAATGAAAAACTGTTTTTT; CDR3 protein: CASSPAGTANEKLFF
clone size: NA; D gene: NA; J gene: TRBJ1-1; V gene: TRBV6-5; CDR3 DNA: TGTGCCAGCAGACTCGACAGGATGAACACTGAAGCTTTCTTT; CDR3 protein: CASRLDRMNTEAFF
clone size: NA; D gene: NA; J gene: TRBJ2-2; V gene: TRBV7-2; CDR3 DNA: TGTGCCAGCAGCTCACAGGGAGGGTCGGACACCGGGGAGCTGTTTTTT; CDR3 protein: CASSSQGGSDTGELFF
clone size: NA; D gene: TRBD2; J gene: TRBJ2-3; V gene: TRBV30; CDR3 DNA: TGTGCCTGGAGTGTTTGGACGGGGGGAGATACGCAGTATTTT; CDR3 protein: CAWSVWTGGDTQYF
clone size: NA; D gene: TRBD1; J gene: TRBJ2-7; V gene: TRBV29-1; CDR3 DNA: TGCAGCGCGGATGGACAGGGGCACGAGCAGTACTTC; CDR3 protein: CSADGQGHEQYF
clone size: NA; D gene: NA; J gene: TRBJ2-5; V gene: TRBV6-1; CDR3 DNA: TGTGCCAGCAGTGAACCCTACCAAGAGACCCAGTACTTC; CDR3 protein: CASSEPYQETQYF
clone size: NA; D gene: NA; J gene: TRBJ1-2; V gene: TRBV3-1/TRBV3-2; CDR3 DNA: TGTGCCAGCAGCCGGGAGGGGGAGGGAGGCTACACCTTC; CDR3 protein: CASSREGEGGYTF
clone size: few; D gene: TRBD1; J gene: TRBJ1-4; V gene: TRBV5-1; CDR3 DNA: TGCGCCAGCAGCTTGGGAGGGGGCAGGACTAATGAAAAACTGTTTTTT; CDR3 protein: CASSLGGGRTNEKLFF
clone size: NA; D gene: NA; J gene: TRBJ2-3; V gene: TRBV7-2; CDR3 DNA: TGTGCCAGCAGCTTAGATCCGGGAGGCACAGATACGCAGTATTTT; CDR3 protein: CASSLDPGGTDTQYF
clone size: NA; D gene: NA; J gene: TRBJ1-2; V gene: TRBV3-1/TRBV3-2; CDR3 DNA: TGTGCCAGCAGCCAGAGTCCGGGTACTAACTATGGCTACACCTTC; CDR3 protein: CASSQSPGTNYGYTF
clone size: NA; D gene: TRBD1; J gene: TRBJ1-6; V gene: TRBV5-6; CDR3 DNA: TGTGCCAGCAGCTTGGCGACAGGGAACAATTCACCCCTCCACTTT; CDR3 protein: CASSLATGNNSPLHF
clone size: NA; D gene: NA; J gene: TRBJ2-7; V gene: TRBV7-7; CDR3 DNA: TGTGCCAGCAGTAACGGTCCTCCCTACGAGCAGTACTTC; CDR3 protein: CASSNGPPYEQYF
clone size: NA; D gene: TRBD1; J gene: TRBJ1-5; V gene: TRBV12-3/TRBV12-4; CDR3 DNA: TGTGCCAGCACCGGGACAGGTGAGCCCCAGCATTTT; CDR3 protein: CASTGTGEPQHF
clone size: NA; D gene: NA; J gene: TRBJ1-4; V gene: TRBV6-5; CDR3 DNA: TGTGCCAGCAGTTACGTAGCGATGATCGGTGAAAAACTGTTTTTT; CDR3 protein: CASSYVAMIGEKLFF
clone size: NA; D gene: NA; J gene: TRBJ1-1; V gene: TRBV6-5; CDR3 DNA: TGTGCCAGCAGTTACTACCCCGGGACAGAAGCTTTCTTT; CDR3 protein: CASSYYPGTEAFF
clone size: few; D gene: TRBD1; J gene: TRBJ2-2; V gene: TRBV5-4; CDR3 DNA: TGTGCCAGCAGCTTGCCGGGACAGGGGGCGCGGACCGGGGAGCTGTTTTTT; CDR3 protein: CASSLPGQGARTGELFF
clone size: once; D gene: TRBD1; J gene: TRBJ2-1; V gene: TRBV5-6; CDR3 DNA: TGTGCCAGCAGCTCGGTGGGAGGACAGGGAAAGTTCTTC; CDR3 protein: CASSSVGGQGKFF
clone size: NA; D gene: NA; J gene: TRBJ1-2; V gene: TRBV30; CDR3 DNA: TGTGCCTGGAGTGTAGCCCCAGGGACAGGCTACACCTTC; CDR3 protein: CAWSVAPGTGYTF
clone size: NA; D gene: NA; J gene: TRBJ2-1; V gene: TRBV5-6; CDR3 DNA: TGTGCCAGCAGCTTACGGGACTGGGGTTCCGGGCAGTTCTTC; CDR3 protein: CASSLRDWGSGQFF
clone size: NA; D gene: NA; J gene: TRBJ1-1; V gene: TRBV25-1; CDR3 DNA: TGTGCCAGCAGTCCGGGTTGGAAAAACACTGAAGCTTTCTTT; CDR3 protein: CASSPGWKNTEAFF
clone size: once; D gene: NA; J gene: TRBJ2-3; V gene: TRBV11-3; CDR3 DNA: TGTGCCAGCAGCTTAGATGGCGGGGGCTGGGATACGCAGTATTTT; CDR3 protein: CASSLDGGGWDTQYF
clone size: NA; D gene: TRBD1; J gene: TRBJ2-1; V gene: TRBV5-1; CDR3 DNA: TGCGCCAGCAGCCCGGGGACAGGGTGGAATGAGCAGTTCTTC; CDR3 protein: CASSPGTGWNEQFF
clone size: NA; D gene: NA; J gene: TRBJ1-6; V gene: TRBV6-1; CDR3 DNA: TGTGCCAGCAGTGAAGAGGCAGCGTCACCCCTCCACTTT; CDR3 protein: CASSEEAASPLHF
clone size: NA; D gene: TRBD2; J gene: TRBJ2-1; V gene: TRBV7-2; CDR3 DNA: TGTGCCAGCAGCTCGACCGGGGGGTACAATGAGCAGTTCTTC; CDR3 protein: CASSSTGGYNEQFF